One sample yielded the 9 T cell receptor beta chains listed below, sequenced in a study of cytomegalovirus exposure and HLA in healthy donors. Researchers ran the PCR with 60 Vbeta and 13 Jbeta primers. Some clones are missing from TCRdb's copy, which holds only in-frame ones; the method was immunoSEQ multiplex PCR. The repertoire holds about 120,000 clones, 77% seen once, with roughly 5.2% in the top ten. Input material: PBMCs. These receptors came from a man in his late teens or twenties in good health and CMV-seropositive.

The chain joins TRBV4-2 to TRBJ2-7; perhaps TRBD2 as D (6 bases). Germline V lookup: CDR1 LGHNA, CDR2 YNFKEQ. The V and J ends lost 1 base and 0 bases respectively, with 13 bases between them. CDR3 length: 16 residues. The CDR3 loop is CASSQGGSSGSYEQYF. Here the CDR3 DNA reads TGTGCCAGCAGCCAAGGGGGTAGTAGCGGCTCCTACGAGCAGTACTTC.

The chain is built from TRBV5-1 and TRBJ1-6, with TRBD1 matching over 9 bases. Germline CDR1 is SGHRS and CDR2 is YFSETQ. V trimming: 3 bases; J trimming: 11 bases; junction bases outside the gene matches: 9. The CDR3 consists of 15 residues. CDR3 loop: CASSSGQGASAPLHF. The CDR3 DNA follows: TGCGCCAGCAGCTCGGGACAGGGCGCGAGTGCACCCCTCCACTTT.

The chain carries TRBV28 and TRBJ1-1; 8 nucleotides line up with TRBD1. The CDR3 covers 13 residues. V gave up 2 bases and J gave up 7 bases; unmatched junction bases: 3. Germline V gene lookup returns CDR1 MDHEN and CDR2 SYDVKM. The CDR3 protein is CASSLAGGIEAFF. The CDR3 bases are TGTGCCAGCAGTTTAGCAGGGGGCATTGAAGCTTTCTTT.

The CDR3 region has the DNA TGTGCCATCAGTGACAGGCTCTTTAACTATGGCTACACCTTC. Protein sequence: CAISDRLFNYGYTF. The rearrangement links TRBV10-3 to TRBJ1-2; D unresolved. The CDR3 runs 14 residues. The germline V gene encodes CDR1 ENHRY and CDR2 SYGVKD. Trimming stripped 3 bases from V and 1 base from J, with 9 bases between.

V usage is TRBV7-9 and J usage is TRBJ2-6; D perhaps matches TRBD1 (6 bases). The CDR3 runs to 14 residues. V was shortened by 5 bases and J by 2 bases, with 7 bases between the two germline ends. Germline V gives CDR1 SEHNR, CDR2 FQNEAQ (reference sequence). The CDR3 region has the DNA TGTGCCAGCAGCCACAGGGCTGGGGCCAACGTCCTGACTTTC. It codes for CASSHRAGANVLTF.

CDR3 sequence: CAWTRDRGTSPLHF. In nucleotides, the CDR3 is TGTGCCTGGACGAGGGACAGGGGGACCTCACCCCTCCACTTT. This chain links TRBV30 with TRBJ1-6; 11 bases line up with TRBD1. CDR3 size: 14 residues. The germline V gene has CDR1 GTSNPN and CDR2 SVGIG (reference sequence). V lost 4 bases and J lost 10; bases outside the gene matches: 6.

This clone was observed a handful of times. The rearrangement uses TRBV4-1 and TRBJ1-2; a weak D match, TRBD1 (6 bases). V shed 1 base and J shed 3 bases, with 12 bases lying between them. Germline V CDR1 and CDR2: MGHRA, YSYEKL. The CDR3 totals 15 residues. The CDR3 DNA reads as TGCGCCAGCAGCCAAGCTCGGGGGGGCCACTATGGCTACACCTTC. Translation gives CASSQARGGHYGYTF.

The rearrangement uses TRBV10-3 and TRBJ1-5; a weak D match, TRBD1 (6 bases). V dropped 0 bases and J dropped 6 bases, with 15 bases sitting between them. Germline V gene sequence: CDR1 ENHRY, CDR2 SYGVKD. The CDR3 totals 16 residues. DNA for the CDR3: TGTGCCATCAGTGAGTCAGGAGGCCAGGGGAGTCAGCCCCAGCATTTT. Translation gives CAISESGGQGSQPQHF.

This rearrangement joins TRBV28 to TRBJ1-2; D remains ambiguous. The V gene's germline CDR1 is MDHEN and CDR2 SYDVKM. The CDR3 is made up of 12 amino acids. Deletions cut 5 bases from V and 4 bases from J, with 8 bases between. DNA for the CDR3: TGTGCCAGCAGTACCAGCGGCTATGGCTACACCTTC. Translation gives CASSTSGYGYTF.